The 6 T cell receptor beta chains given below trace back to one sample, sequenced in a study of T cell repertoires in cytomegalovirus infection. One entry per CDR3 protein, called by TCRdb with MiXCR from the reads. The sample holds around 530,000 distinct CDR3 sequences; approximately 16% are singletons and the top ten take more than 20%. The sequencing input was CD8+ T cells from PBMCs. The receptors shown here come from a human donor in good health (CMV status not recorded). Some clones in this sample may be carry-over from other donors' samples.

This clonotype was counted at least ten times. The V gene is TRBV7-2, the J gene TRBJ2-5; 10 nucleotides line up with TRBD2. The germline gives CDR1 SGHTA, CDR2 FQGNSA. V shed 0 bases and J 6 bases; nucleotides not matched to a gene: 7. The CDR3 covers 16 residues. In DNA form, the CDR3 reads TGTGCCAGCAGCTTAGCTAGTAGCGGGAGGTTGAAGACCCAGTACTTC. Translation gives CASSLASSGRLKTQYF.

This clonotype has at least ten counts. Here the CDR3 DNA reads TGTGCCAGTAGTATTACTGGGTACATGAACACTGAAGCTTTCTTT. Translated: CASSITGYMNTEAFF. The rearrangement uses TRBV19 and TRBJ1-1, with D uncertain. The germline CDR1 and CDR2 sequences are LNHDA and SQIVND (reference sequence). The CDR3 spans 15 residues. V was trimmed by 3 bases and J by 0 bases, leaving 11 bases between them.

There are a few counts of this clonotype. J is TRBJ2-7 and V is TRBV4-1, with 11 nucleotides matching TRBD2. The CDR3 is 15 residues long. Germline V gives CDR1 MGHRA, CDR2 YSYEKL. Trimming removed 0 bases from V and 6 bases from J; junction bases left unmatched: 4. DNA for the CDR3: TGCGCCAGCAGCCAAGAGTTAGCGGGAGGGCCCGAGCAGTACTTC. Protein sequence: CASSQELAGGPEQYF.

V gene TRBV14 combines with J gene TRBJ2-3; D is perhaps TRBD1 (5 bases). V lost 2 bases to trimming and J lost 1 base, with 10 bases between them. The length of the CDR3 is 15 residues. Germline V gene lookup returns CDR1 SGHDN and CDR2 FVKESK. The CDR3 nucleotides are TGTGCCAGCAGCCAAATCAGGGAAGGCACAGATACGCAGTATTTT. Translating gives CASSQIREGTDTQYF.

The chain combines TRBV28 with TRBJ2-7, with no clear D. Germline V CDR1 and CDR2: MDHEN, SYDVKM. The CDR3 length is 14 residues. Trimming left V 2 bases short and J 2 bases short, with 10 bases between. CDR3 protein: CASSLQRAAYEQYF. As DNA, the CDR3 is TGTGCCAGCAGTTTACAGCGTGCAGCCTACGAGCAGTACTTC.

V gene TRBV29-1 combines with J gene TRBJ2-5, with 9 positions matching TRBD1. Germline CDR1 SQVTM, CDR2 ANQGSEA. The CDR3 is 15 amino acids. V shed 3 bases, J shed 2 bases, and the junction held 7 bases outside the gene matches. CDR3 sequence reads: CSVDRGQGPQETQYF. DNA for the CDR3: TGCAGCGTTGACCGGGGACAGGGTCCTCAAGAGACCCAGTACTTC.